This T cell receptor beta chain was identified during a study of PD-1 blockade in mismatch repair-deficient tumors. Overall study: All were previously treated, progressing patients with over 9 mismatch repair-deficient cancer types. Broader study findings: After pembrolizumab, tumor-resident clones rose rapidly, then generally contracted before radiologic responses.

The sample holds a few counts of this clone. No antigen is known for it. Sequencing used immunoSEQ multiplex PCR; TCRdb keeps in-frame clones, though not all of them. The sample has about 51,000 clones; approximately 84% are singletons. The CDR3 loop spans 11 amino acids. The germline V gene has CDR1 WNHNN and CDR2 SYGVQD (reference sequence). The germline V and J ends were trimmed by 10 bases and 1 base, with 4 bases remaining between them. Every patient had mismatch repair deficiency by PCR or immunohistochemistry. The TCR-sequenced patients were a few responders to pembrolizumab. The source is an adult with mismatch repair-deficient cancer. The sequences come from peripheral blood, collected approximately 18 weeks after starting pembrolizumab. The V call is TRBV10-1, the J call TRBJ2-2; D is unclear. CDR3 in DNA: TGCGCCACGGGGAACACCGGGGAGCTGTTTTTT. Translating it yields CATGNTGELFF.